The 25 T cell receptor beta chains presented below share a single source sample, sequenced in a study of blood T cell repertoires in COVID-19. The method was immunoSEQ multiplex PCR; TCRdb's version includes in-frame clones alone and lacks a portion of them. The data show under 300,000 clones, around 88% seen once. The material sequenced was peripheral blood. The receptors were sampled from an elderly man with acute or convalescent COVID-19.

The chain carries TRBV15 and TRBJ1-3; 7 bases line up with TRBD1. Germline-derived CDR1 and CDR2 are LNHNV and YYDKDF (reference sequence). This CDR3 contains 16 residues. The ends lost 3 bases at V and 0 bases at J; junction bases unmatched: 5. The CDR3 DNA follows: TGTGCCACCAGCAGGGGGGGACAGTTCTCTGGAAACACCATATATTTT. Protein product: CATSRGGQFSGNTIYF.

The rearrangement joins TRBV6-6 to TRBJ1-5; a possible D gene is TRBD1 (6 bases). The V gene's germline CDR1 is MNHNY and CDR2 SVGAGI (reference sequence). The CDR3 contains 15 residues. V was shortened by 7 bases and J by 2 bases, with 15 bases between the two germline ends. This CDR3 reads CASIQQGGGNQPQHF. The CDR3 DNA follows: TGTGCCAGCATTCAACAGGGCGGTGGCAATCAGCCCCAGCATTTT.

V gene TRBV6-4 combines with J gene TRBJ2-1; TRBD2 matches 9 bases. Germline V gene data show CDR1 as MRHNA and CDR2 as SNTAGT. The CDR3 spans 14 residues. V was clipped by 6 bases and J by 4 bases; unmatched bases: 4. The CDR3 is CASRGLARYNEQFF. The DNA for the CDR3 is TGTGCCAGCAGGGGACTAGCCCGATACAATGAGCAGTTCTTC.

With regard to this clone: This sample also contains other DNA sequences that code for the same CDR3. The rearrangement joins TRBV27 to TRBJ1-5; D may be TRBD1 (5 bases). The V and J ends lost 0 bases and 4 bases respectively, with 7 bases between them. This CDR3 is built from 14 residues. Germline V gives CDR1 MNHEY, CDR2 SMNVEV (reference sequence). The DNA for the CDR3 is TGTGCCAGCAGTTTATCGGGGGGGAATCAGCCCCAGCATTTT. Translated, it gives CASSLSGGNQPQHF.

V and J are TRBV12-3 or TRBV12-4 and TRBJ1-4; D unresolved. V dropped 6 bases and J dropped 8 bases, with 13 bases sitting between them. The CDR3 loop spans 13 amino acids. The CDR3 sequence: CASRRSGSEKLFF. The CDR3 bases are TGTGCCAGCAGACGATCCGGGAGCGAAAAACTGTTTTTT.

J is TRBJ1-1 and V is TRBV28; D not certain. The CDR3 consists of 13 residues. The germline CDR1 and CDR2 sequences are MDHEN and SYDVKM. Trimming removed 2 bases at V and 8 bases at J, with 12 bases between. CDR3 in amino acids: CASSLGLEAEAFF. The CDR3 nucleotides read TGTGCCAGCAGTTTAGGATTAGAGGCGGAAGCTTTCTTT.

The chain combines TRBV5-1 with TRBJ2-5; 11 bases match TRBD1. Trimming cost V 4 bases and J 1 base; bases outside gene matches: 3. Germline-derived CDR1 and CDR2 are SGHRS and YFSETQ. CDR3 size: 15 residues. CDR3 coding DNA: TGCGCCAGCAGCCTAGGACAGGGGGCCCAAGAGACCCAGTACTTC. Translated: CASSLGQGAQETQYF.

The V and J genes are TRBV2 and TRBJ2-3; no firm D call. CDR3 size: 13 residues. CDR1 and CDR2 (germline): SNHLY, FYNNEI. Trimming pared 3 bases from V and 0 bases from J, leaving 4 bases between. The CDR3 DNA is TGTGCCAGCAGTGACTTTAGCACAGATACGCAGTATTTT. Translated: CASSDFSTDTQYF.

A few counts support this clone. V is TRBV2 and J is TRBJ2-1; 7 positions agree with TRBD2. Per the germline V gene, CDR1 is SNHLY and CDR2 is FYNNEI. The V segment lost 5 bases and the J segment 8 bases; nucleotides outside the gene matches: 15. This CDR3 contains 16 residues. CDR3 in amino acids: CASSIPWGEGKDEQFF. CDR3 in DNA: TGTGCCAGCAGTATCCCCTGGGGGGAGGGCAAGGATGAGCAGTTCTTC.

This clone was detected only once. The genes are TRBV5-1 and TRBJ1-3; D not certain. Deletions cut 2 bases from V and 1 base from J, with 25 bases between. This CDR3 comprises 20 residues. Looked up from germline, CDR1 is SGHRS and CDR2 is YFSETQ. The CDR3 region is CASSFSPPRGGAVSGNTIYF. The CDR3 coding sequence is TGCGCCAGCAGCTTTTCACCTCCGCGGGGAGGAGCGGTTTCTGGAAACACCATATATTTT.

The genes are TRBV28 and TRBJ1-2, with D possibly TRBD1 on 6 matching bases. V shed 6 bases and J shed 2 bases, with 16 bases lying between them. The germline CDR1 and CDR2 sequences are MDHEN and SYDVKM. The CDR3 has 15 amino acids. The CDR3 bases are TGTGCCAGCAGGTTACAGGGTCTGGCGAACTATGGCTACACCTTC. Protein: CASRLQGLANYGYTF.

This rearrangement joins TRBV5-1 to TRBJ1-2; D unclear. Germline CDR1 SGHRS, CDR2 YFSETQ. CDR3 length equals 13 residues. V was pared by 4 bases and J by 4 bases, with 11 bases between. The CDR3 here is CASSTSGAYGYTF. The CDR3 nucleotides read TGCGCCAGCAGCACGTCGGGAGCCTATGGCTACACCTTC.

J is TRBJ2-7 and V is TRBV20-1, with unresolved D. Germline V CDR1 and CDR2: DFQATT, SNEGSKA (reference sequence). Trimming took 5 bases from V and 3 from J, leaving 8 bases between them. The CDR3 extends over 11 amino acids. In DNA form, the CDR3 reads TGCAGTGCTCCAAACGGCTACGAGCAGTACTTC. Encoded protein: CSAPNGYEQYF.

The V and J genes are TRBV7-8 and TRBJ2-3, with 14 bases aligning to TRBD2. CDR1 SGHVS and CDR2 FQNEAQ come from the germline V gene. V was pared by 5 bases and J by 5 bases, with 12 bases of the junction left unmatched. This CDR3 is 18 amino acids long. This CDR3 is CASSPPLRLAGGRDTQYF. The CDR3 region has the DNA TGTGCCAGCAGCCCGCCCCTTCGACTAGCGGGGGGGAGAGATACGCAGTATTTT. The full variable domain, in which reference TRBV7-8 and TRBJ2-3 provide the parts outside the CDR3, is GAGVSQSPRYKVAKRGQDVALRCDPISGHVSLFWYQQALGQGPEFLTYFQNEAQLDKSGLPSDRFFAERPEGSVSTLKIQRTQQEDSAVYLCASSPPLRLAGGRDTQYFGPGTRLTVL.

The chain is built from TRBV6-6 and TRBJ1-6; no clear D. Germline CDR1 and CDR2: MNHNY and SVGAGI (reference sequence). The length of the CDR3 is 13 residues. With 2 bases removed from V and 7 bases from J, the gap between germline ends came to 6 bases. For the CDR3, the DNA is TGTGCCAGCAGTTACCCTGAGAATTCACCCCTCCACTTT. It specifies CASSYPENSPLHF.

This rearrangement joins TRBV2 to TRBJ2-1; perhaps TRBD2 as D (5 bases). This CDR3 contains 13 residues. Germline lookup yields CDR1 SNHLY and CDR2 FYNNEI. The V end lost 5 bases, the J end lost 6 bases, and 11 bases lay between the germline ends. This CDR3 is CASSSEGSNEQFF. The CDR3 DNA is TGTGCCAGCAGTTCAGAGGGATCCAATGAGCAGTTCTTC.

The V gene is TRBV19, the J gene TRBJ2-1; TRBD2 matches at 12 bases. Germline V gives CDR1 LNHDA, CDR2 SQIVND (reference sequence). V was pared by 3 bases and J by 9 bases, with 9 bases of the junction left unmatched. The CDR3 extends over 16 amino acids. The CDR3 loop reads CASSIPLAGGRGEQFF. CDR3 coding DNA: TGTGCCAGTAGTATTCCTCTAGCGGGGGGGCGTGGTGAGCAGTTCTTC.

The V call is TRBV5-6, the J call TRBJ2-1; D might be TRBD2 (5 bases). The CDR3 totals 13 residues. V was clipped by 4 bases and J by 0 bases, with 5 bases between them. CDR1 SGHDT and CDR2 YYEEEE come from the germline V gene. Here the CDR3 DNA reads TGTGCCAGCAGCCGGGGCTCCTACAATGAGCAGTTCTTC. It yields the protein CASSRGSYNEQFF.

V usage is TRBV7-9 and J usage is TRBJ2-2; possible D gene TRBD1, 5 bases. The CDR3 runs 14 residues. V was shortened by 8 bases and J by 3 bases, with 13 bases between the two germline ends. From germline, CDR1 is SEHNR and CDR2 FQNEAQ (reference sequence). CDR3 region: CASSRQGDTGELFF. CDR3 sequence (DNA): TGTGCCAGCTCTAGGCAGGGCGACACCGGGGAGCTGTTTTTT.

This chain joins TRBV7-2 and TRBJ2-1; weak D call: TRBD1 (5 bases). Trimming took off 5 bases at V and 7 bases at J, with 12 bases between the two ends. This CDR3 region has 13 residues. Germline CDR1 and CDR2: SGHTA and FQGNSA. The CDR3 DNA reads as TGTGCCAGCAGCCCGCAGGCAGGGAATGAGCAGTTCTTC. Residues: CASSPQAGNEQFF.

In its sample, this clone was seen a few times. The rearrangement uses TRBV7-3 and TRBJ2-2; TRBD1 might be the D (6 bases). The V end lost 5 bases, the J end lost 4 bases, and 11 bases lay between the germline ends. The V gene's germline CDR1 is SGHTA and CDR2 FQGTGA. The CDR3 loop spans 14 amino acids. CDR3 loop: CASSHRDTTGELFF. The CDR3 nucleotides read TGTGCCAGCAGCCACCGGGACACCACCGGGGAGCTGTTTTTT.

The rearrangement uses TRBV28 and TRBJ1-5; D possibly corresponds to TRBD1 (5 bases). V dropped 8 bases and J dropped 0 bases, with 11 bases sitting between them. Germline CDR1 MDHEN, CDR2 SYDVKM. There are 14 residues in the CDR3. The CDR3 DNA reads TGTGCCAGCCGGGAGGGGAATAGCAATCAGCCCCAGCATTTT. It specifies CASREGNSNQPQHF.

This chain uses TRBV5-1 with TRBJ1-1; D not certain. The V and J ends lost 0 bases and 0 bases respectively, with 6 bases between them. This CDR3 has 14 amino acids. Germline-derived CDR1 and CDR2 are SGHRS and YFSETQ. For the CDR3, the DNA is TGCGCCAGCAGCTTGGCCGTTATGAACACTGAAGCTTTCTTT. This encodes CASSLAVMNTEAFF.

V and J are TRBV14 and TRBJ1-1, with D tentatively TRBD1 (5 bases). Trimming pared 2 bases from V and 1 base from J, leaving 8 bases between. Germline V gives CDR1 SGHDN, CDR2 FVKESK. CDR3 length: 14 residues. The CDR3 reads CASSQYGGNTEAFF. The CDR3 region has the DNA TGTGCCAGCAGCCAATACGGGGGGAACACTGAAGCTTTCTTT.

The chain has TRBV28 and TRBJ1-1, with D unresolved. Trimming removed 3 bases at V and 1 base at J, with 9 bases between. The germline CDR1 and CDR2 sequences are MDHEN and SYDVKM. The CDR3 is made up of 14 amino acids. The CDR3 coding sequence is TGTGCCAGCAGTTTGCGGGCCACGAACACTGAAGCTTTCTTT. Translation gives CASSLRATNTEAFF. Using reference TRBV28 and TRBJ1-1 for the parts outside the CDR3, the full variable domain is DVKVTQSSRYLVKRTGEKVFLECVQDMDHENMFWYRQDPGLGLRLIYFSYDVKMKEKGDIPEGYSVSREKKERFSLILESASTNQTSMYLCASSLRATNTEAFFGQGTRLTVV.